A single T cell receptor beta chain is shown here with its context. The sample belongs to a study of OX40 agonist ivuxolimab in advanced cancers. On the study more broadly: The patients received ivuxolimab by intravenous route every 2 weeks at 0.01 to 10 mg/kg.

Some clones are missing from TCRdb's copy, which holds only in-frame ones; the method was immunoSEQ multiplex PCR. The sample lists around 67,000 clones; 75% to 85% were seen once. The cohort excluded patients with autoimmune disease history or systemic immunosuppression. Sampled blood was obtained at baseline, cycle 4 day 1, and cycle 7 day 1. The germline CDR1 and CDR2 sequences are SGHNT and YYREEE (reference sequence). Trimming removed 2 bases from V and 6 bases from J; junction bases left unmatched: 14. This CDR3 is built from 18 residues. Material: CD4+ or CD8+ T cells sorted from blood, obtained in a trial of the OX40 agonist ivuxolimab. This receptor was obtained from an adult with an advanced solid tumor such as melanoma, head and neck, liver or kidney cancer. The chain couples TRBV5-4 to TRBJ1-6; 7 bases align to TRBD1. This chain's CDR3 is CASSLLGDSKYGNSPLHF. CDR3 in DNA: TGTGCCAGCAGCTTACTAGGGGACAGCAAATATGGTAATTCACCCCTCCACTTT.